Presented here are 29 T cell receptor beta chains from one specimen sequenced in a study of shared clonotypes between healthy human individuals. Profiled with immunoSEQ multiplex PCR; TCRdb holds only in-frame clones, not every one. Among approximately 1.4 million clones listed, approximately 98% were seen once. The specimen was naive CD4+ T cells sorted from blood. Subset given: CD45RA+ positively selected. The receptors originated from a man younger than 45 in good health.

The rearrangement uses TRBV7-2 and TRBJ2-3; 9 bases fit TRBD2. This CDR3 has 17 residues. V was clipped by 1 base and J by 6 bases; unmatched bases: 11. The germline CDR1 and CDR2 sequences are SGHTA and FQGNSA. Here the CDR3 reads CASSLGPSGTVQDTQYF. The CDR3 DNA reads as TGTGCCAGCAGCTTAGGCCCTAGCGGGACGGTACAGGATACGCAGTATTTT.

The chain carries TRBV7-9 and TRBJ2-3, with 8 nucleotides matching TRBD2. This CDR3 has 13 amino acids. Germline CDR1 reads SEHNR; CDR2 reads FQNEAQ (reference sequence). Unmatched junction bases numbered 4, after V lost 7 bases and J lost 4 bases. The CDR3 DNA sequence: TGTGCCAGCACCGGGAGGGCCTCAGATACGCAGTATTTT. Protein product: CASTGRASDTQYF. The full variable domain, rest sourced from reference TRBV7-9 and TRBJ2-3, is DTGVSQNPRHKITKRGQNVTFRCDPISEHNRLYWYRQTLGQGPEFLTYFQNEAQLEKSRLLSDRFSAERPKGSFSTLEIQRTEQGDSAMYLCASTGRASDTQYFGPGTRLTVL.

The DNA of the CDR3 is TGCAGTGGAACCGGGACTAGCGACATCAGATCGGGCTACAATGAGCAGTTCTTC. Translation: CSGTGTSDIRSGYNEQFF. This chain joins TRBV29-1 and TRBJ2-1, with TRBD2 identical over 10 bases. This CDR3 comprises 18 residues. Germline V CDR1 and CDR2: SQVTM, ANQGSEA.

The CDR3 region has the DNA TGTGCCAGCAGCAAAGAGAGGGTGAACACTGAAGCTTTCTTT. It specifies CASSKERVNTEAFF. The chain recombines TRBV21-1 with TRBJ1-1. TRBV21-1 is flagged as a pseudogene. The CDR3 loop spans 14 amino acids.

The chain recombines TRBV18 with TRBJ1-1; D unresolved. This CDR3 region has 10 residues. V was pared by 8 bases and J by 1 base, with 2 bases between. Germline lookup yields CDR1 KGHSH and CDR2 LQKENI. For the CDR3, the DNA is TGTGCCAGCGAGAACACTGAAGCTTTCTTT. Encoded protein: CASENTEAFF.

The V gene is TRBV5-1, the J gene TRBJ2-1, with 7 positions matching TRBD2. Germline V CDR1 and CDR2: SGHRS, YFSETQ. Germline trimming cut 4 bases from V and 2 bases from J; bases unmatched to any gene: 6. The CDR3 loop spans 15 amino acids. The CDR3 reads CASSRSGETYNEQFF. The CDR3 DNA follows: TGCGCCAGCAGCCGGAGCGGGGAAACCTACAATGAGCAGTTCTTC.

This chain connects TRBV7-2 to TRBJ2-7; possible D gene TRBD1, 5 bases. Trimming took 5 bases from V and 2 from J, leaving 13 bases between them. The CDR3 extends over 14 amino acids. The germline V gene has CDR1 SGHTA and CDR2 FQGNSA. The CDR3 loop reads CASSLGRSPYEQYF. CDR3 DNA: TGTGCCAGCAGCCTGGGGCGGTCCCCCTACGAGCAGTACTTC.

This chain joins TRBV5-1 and TRBJ2-7; TRBD2 might be the D (6 bases). The CDR3 has 15 residues. Germline V gene lookup returns CDR1 SGHRS and CDR2 YFSETQ. The V gene lost 0 bases and the J gene lost 5 bases, with 15 bases spanning the gap. The CDR3 spells CASSLAPPGENEQYF. In nucleotides, the CDR3 is TGCGCCAGCAGCTTGGCGCCTCCGGGAGAGAACGAGCAGTACTTC.

The CDR3 reads CASTGQGRSSYEQYF. In nucleotides, the CDR3 is TGCGCCAGCACGGGACAGGGTAGGTCCTCCTACGAGCAGTACTTC. The chain joins TRBV5-1 to TRBJ2-7, with 9 nucleotides matching TRBD1. J lost 0 bases, V lost 6 bases, and 7 bases had no gene match. The CDR3 consists of 15 residues. Germline V CDR1 and CDR2: SGHRS, YFSETQ.

This clone appeared once. J is TRBJ1-5 and V is TRBV15; a possible D gene is TRBD1 (6 bases). From germline, CDR1 is LNHNV and CDR2 YYDKDF (reference sequence). This CDR3 contains 17 residues. Trimming stripped 0 bases from V and 2 bases from J, with 14 bases between. Written as DNA, the CDR3 is TGTGCCACCAGCAGAGATATGGGGGGCATGGGCAATCAGCCCCAGCATTTT. It is translated as CATSRDMGGMGNQPQHF.

The V and J genes are TRBV7-9 and TRBJ2-2; D possibly matches TRBD1 or TRBD2 (6 bases each). V lost 3 bases to trimming and J lost 0 bases, with 20 bases between them. Germline lookup yields CDR1 SEHNR and CDR2 FQNEAQ (reference sequence). CDR3 length equals 19 residues. The CDR3 bases are TGTGCCAGCAGCTTCCCGGGGGCAGGACTTCCTTCGAACACCGGGGAGCTGTTTTTT. This codes for CASSFPGAGLPSNTGELFF.

The CDR3 here is CASSLPTALNNEQFF. In DNA form, the CDR3 reads TGTGCCAGCAGCCTCCCCACGGCCCTAAACAATGAGCAGTTCTTC. The rearrangement uses TRBV5-4 and TRBJ2-1, with D unclear. V shed 4 bases and J shed 5 bases, with 16 bases lying between them. Per germline, CDR1 SGHNT and CDR2 YYREEE (reference sequence). This CDR3 has 15 residues.

The V call is TRBV9, the J call TRBJ2-7; D uncertain. Germline assignment: CDR1 SGDLS and CDR2 YYNGEE. This CDR3 is built from 13 residues. Trimming stripped 5 bases from V and 3 bases from J, with 12 bases between. CDR3 residues: CASSSAWDYEQYF. The CDR3 DNA reads TGTGCCAGCAGTTCCGCTTGGGACTACGAGCAGTACTTC.

This sequence joins TRBV27 and TRBJ2-6; D might be TRBD1 (5 bases). Trimming took off 10 bases at V and 2 bases at J, with 12 bases between the two ends. Looked up from germline, CDR1 is MNHEY and CDR2 is SMNVEV (reference sequence). The CDR3 has 14 amino acids. The CDR3 coding sequence is TGTGCCACTAAAGGGGTTGCTGGGGCCAACGTCCTGACTTTC. Amino acids: CATKGVAGANVLTF.

The chain carries TRBV18 and TRBJ2-2, with D tentatively TRBD1 (5 bases). V was pared by 4 bases and J by 0 bases, with 12 bases between. There are 16 residues in the CDR3. Germline CDR1 KGHSH, CDR2 LQKENI. The CDR3: CASSLTGEANTGELFF. DNA for the CDR3: TGTGCCAGCTCACTAACAGGTGAAGCGAACACCGGGGAGCTGTTTTTT.

The V and J genes are TRBV5-1 and TRBJ2-7, with TRBD1 matching 7 bases. This CDR3 is built from 14 residues. Unmatched junction bases numbered 6, after V lost 5 bases and J lost 1 base. Germline-derived CDR1 and CDR2 are SGHRS and YFSETQ. CDR3 loop: CASRLRQGSYEQYF. As DNA, the CDR3 is TGCGCCAGCAGACTACGACAGGGTTCCTACGAGCAGTACTTC.

This chain connects TRBV28 to TRBJ1-5; a possible D gene is TRBD1 (5 bases). Trimming pared 8 bases from V and 6 bases from J, leaving 23 bases between. This CDR3 is built from 16 residues. Looked up from germline, CDR1 is MDHEN and CDR2 is SYDVKM. The CDR3 reads CASAPGGRGGSQPQHF. The CDR3 DNA is TGTGCCAGCGCACCGGGAGGGAGGGGTGGAAGTCAGCCCCAGCATTTT.

J is TRBJ1-1 and V is TRBV10-1; D gene uncertain. From germline, CDR1 is WNHNN and CDR2 SYGVQD (reference sequence). CDR3 size: 14 residues. Trimming left V 2 bases short and J 2 bases short, with 9 bases between. For the CDR3, the DNA is TGCGCCAGCAGTGAGAAACGGGGAAACACTGAAGCTTTCTTT. Protein sequence: CASSEKRGNTEAFF.

V is TRBV5-5 and J is TRBJ2-3; no definite D call. CDR1 and CDR2 from the germline V gene are SGHKS and YYEKEE (reference sequence). The CDR3 runs to 16 residues. V lost 6 bases, J lost 4 bases, and 21 bases lay in between. CDR3 nucleotides: TGTGCCAGCACCCCACCCTGGGAAGAGTCGCCAGATACGCAGTATTTT. Its translation is CASTPPWEESPDTQYF.

The V and J genes are TRBV2 and TRBJ1-1; D gene unclear. Germline V gene sequence: CDR1 SNHLY, CDR2 FYNNEI. Trimming took 6 bases from V and 0 from J, leaving 8 bases between them. The CDR3 spans 13 residues. CDR3 region: CASRVGLNTEAFF. The DNA of the CDR3 is TGTGCCAGCAGAGTAGGATTGAACACTGAAGCTTTCTTT. The variable domain in full, with the rest retrieved from reference TRBV2 and TRBJ1-1, is EPEVTQTPSHQVTQMGQEVILRCVPISNHLYFYWYRQILGQKVEFLVSFYNNEISEKSEIFDDQFSVERPDGSNFTLKIRSTKLEDSAMYFCASRVGLNTEAFFGQGTRLTVV.

This sequence joins TRBV5-1 and TRBJ2-2, with D maybe TRBD2 (6 bases). V shed 4 bases and J shed 7 bases, with 17 bases lying between them. The CDR3 consists of 15 residues. Looked up from germline, CDR1 is SGHRS and CDR2 is YFSETQ. In nucleotides, the CDR3 is TGCGCCAGCAGCAAGCCGGGACTGGTCGTCGGGGAGCTGTTTTTT. It translates to CASSKPGLVVGELFF.

The chain joins TRBV2 to TRBJ2-2, with D unresolved. The ends were cut back, 5 bases at V and 1 base at J, with 11 bases in the middle. Germline CDR1 SNHLY, CDR2 FYNNEI. CDR3 length: 15 amino acids. Here the CDR3 DNA reads TGTGCCAGCAGTAACGGAGCTCTGAACACCGGGGAGCTGTTTTTT. As protein: CASSNGALNTGELFF.

V gene TRBV6-4 combines with J gene TRBJ2-2, with a weak D call TRBD2 (6 bases). Trimming took off 6 bases at V and 7 bases at J, with 12 bases between the two ends. This CDR3 region has 13 residues. Germline-derived CDR1 and CDR2 are MRHNA and SNTAGT. CDR3 sequence reads: CASRIGGIGELFF. CDR3 DNA sequence: TGTGCCAGCAGGATCGGGGGTATCGGGGAGCTGTTTTTT.

The CDR3 DNA reads as TGTGCCAGCTCACTCGCCCTAACTTCGTATCAGCCCCAGCATTTT. It yields the protein CASSLALTSYQPQHF. This chain uses TRBV18 with TRBJ1-5; D remains ambiguous. Between the trimmed V and J ends, which lost 4 bases and 5 bases, there was a span of 15 bases. The CDR3 is 15 amino acids. CDR1 and CDR2 from the germline V gene are KGHSH and LQKENI. Full variable domain (outside the CDR3, taken from reference TRBV18 and TRBJ1-5): NAGVMQNPRHLVRRRGQEARLRCSPMKGHSHVYWYRQLPEEGLKFMVYLQKENIIDESGMPKERFSAEFPKEGPSILRIQQVVRGDSAAYFCASSLALTSYQPQHFGDGTRLSIL.

This sequence joins TRBV11-2 and TRBJ1-1; D may be TRBD1 (5 bases). The CDR3 is 13 residues long. Germline V gives CDR1 SGHAT, CDR2 FQNNGV. V was cut by 1 base and J by 6 bases, with 9 bases left in between. As DNA, the CDR3 is TGTGCCAGCAGCTTAGCCGGGACTCCTGAAGCTTTCTTT. Amino acid sequence: CASSLAGTPEAFF. Supplemented by reference TRBV11-2 and TRBJ1-1, the full variable domain reads EAGVAQSPRYKIIEKRQSVAFWCNPISGHATLYWYQQILGQGPKLLIQFQNNGVVDDSQLPKDRFSAERLKGVDSTLKIQPAKLEDSAVYLCASSLAGTPEAFFGQGTRLTVV.

The chain combines TRBV7-2 with TRBJ1-5; 7 bases match TRBD1. CDR3 size: 15 residues. Germline assignment: CDR1 SGHTA and CDR2 FQGNSA. Trimming took 3 bases from V and 5 from J; bases not matched to a gene: 7. CDR3 coding DNA: TGTGCCAGCAGCTTCCTGGACAGGAAAGATCAGCCCCAGCATTTT. Its protein product is CASSFLDRKDQPQHF.

V usage is TRBV19 and J usage is TRBJ2-1, with 7 bases lining up with TRBD1. Trimming at V came to 8 bases and at J to 4 bases, leaving 8 bases not matched to a gene. Germline-derived CDR1 and CDR2 are LNHDA and SQIVND (reference sequence). This CDR3 is 14 amino acids long. CDR3 sequence reads: CASRQGESYNEQFF. The DNA of the CDR3 is TGTGCCAGTCGACAGGGCGAAAGTTACAATGAGCAGTTCTTC.

The V call is TRBV7-2, the J call TRBJ1-4; no definite D call. Germline loops: CDR1 SGHTA, CDR2 FQGNSA. V was clipped by 1 base and J by 8 bases, with 5 bases between them. The CDR3 contains 12 residues. The CDR3 protein is CASSLVTEKLFF. The CDR3, as DNA: TGTGCCAGCAGCTTAGTAACAGAAAAACTGTTTTTT.

The chain has TRBV27 and TRBJ1-4; TRBD1 might be the D (6 bases). CDR3 length: 18 amino acids. Germline CDR1 is MNHEY and CDR2 is SMNVEV (reference sequence). The ends were cut back, 7 bases at V and 2 bases at J, with 23 bases in the middle. Written as DNA, the CDR3 is TGTGCCAGCAACGAGACCCGAGGAGGGGGTCAGACTAATGAAAAACTGTTTTTT. Protein product: CASNETRGGGQTNEKLFF.